Listed here are 5 T cell receptor beta chains from one sample, sequenced in a study of shared clonotypes between healthy human individuals. Using immunoSEQ multiplex PCR, the repertoire was profiled, and TCRdb retains in-frame clones only, with some absent. The sample contains 1.4 million or so clones, around 98.5% of which appear only once. Sample: naive CD4+ T cells sorted from blood. Subset here: CD45RA+ positively selected. The receptors come from a young man in good health.

The rearrangement links TRBV18 to TRBJ1-2, with D tentatively TRBD1 (6 bases). V gave up 6 bases and J gave up 3 bases, with 11 bases separating them. Germline CDR1 and CDR2: KGHSH and LQKENI. This CDR3 is built from 13 residues. The CDR3: CASSLTGDYGYTF. The CDR3 bases are TGTGCCAGCTCGCTGACAGGAGACTATGGCTACACCTTC.

A remark on this clone: The same CDR3 also results from other DNA sequences found in this sample. This sequence joins TRBV29-1 and TRBJ2-2; D unclear. The V end was cut by 4 bases, the J end by 1 base, with 13 bases between. The CDR3 has 15 residues. Germline V gene sequence: CDR1 SQVTM, CDR2 ANQGSEA. The chain's CDR3 is CSVGRHGGNTGELFF. The CDR3 DNA sequence: TGCAGCGTTGGGAGACATGGCGGGAACACCGGGGAGCTGTTTTTT.

This clone was picked up one time. The chain combines TRBV10-3 with TRBJ2-6; perhaps TRBD1 as D (5 bases). V was shortened by 1 base and J by 2 bases, with 12 bases between the two germline ends. In germline, CDR1 is ENHRY, CDR2 SYGVKD. The CDR3 runs to 17 residues. The CDR3: CAISEFIQGPGANVLTF. CDR3 DNA: TGTGCCATCAGTGAGTTTATTCAGGGTCCTGGGGCCAACGTCCTGACTTTC.

The chain is built from TRBV2 and TRBJ2-4; either TRBD1 or TRBD2 may fit D (5 bases each). The CDR3 consists of 11 residues. The ends were cut back, 4 bases at V and 7 bases at J, with 5 bases in the middle. Germline CDR1 and CDR2: SNHLY and FYNNEI. The CDR3 is CASSGDNIQYF. The CDR3 region has the DNA TGTGCCAGCAGTGGGGACAACATTCAGTACTTC.

The V and J genes are TRBV10-3 and TRBJ2-1, with a possible D match to TRBD2 (6 bases). The CDR3 consists of 19 residues. In germline, CDR1 is ENHRY, CDR2 SYGVKD. V was shortened by 3 bases and J by 0 bases, with 21 bases between the two germline ends. CDR3 protein: CAISDPTRAGLSSYNEQFF. The CDR3 DNA reads TGTGCCATCAGTGACCCGACTAGAGCGGGTCTTAGCTCCTACAATGAGCAGTTCTTC.